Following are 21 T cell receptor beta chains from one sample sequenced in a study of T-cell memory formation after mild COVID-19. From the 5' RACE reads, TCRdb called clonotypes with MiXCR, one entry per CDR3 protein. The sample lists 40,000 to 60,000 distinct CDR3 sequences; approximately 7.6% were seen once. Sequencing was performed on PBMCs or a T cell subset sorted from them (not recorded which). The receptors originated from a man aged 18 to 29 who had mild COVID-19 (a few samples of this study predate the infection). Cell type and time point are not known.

CDR3 loop: CASSYSWEAGANVLTF. CDR3 nucleotide sequence: TGTGCCAGCAGTTACTCGTGGGAAGCTGGGGCCAACGTCCTGACTTTC. This chain uses TRBV6-6 with TRBJ2-6, with D uncertain. The V gene lost 0 bases and the J gene lost 2 bases, with 8 bases spanning the gap. The CDR3 runs to 16 residues. Germline values: CDR1 MNHNY, CDR2 SVGAGI (reference sequence).

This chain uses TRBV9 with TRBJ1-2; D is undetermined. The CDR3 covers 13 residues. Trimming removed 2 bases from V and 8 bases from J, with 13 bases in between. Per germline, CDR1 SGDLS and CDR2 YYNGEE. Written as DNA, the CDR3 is TGTGCCAGCAGCGTTGGGCCCCTGGGGGGCTACACCTTC. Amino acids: CASSVGPLGGYTF.

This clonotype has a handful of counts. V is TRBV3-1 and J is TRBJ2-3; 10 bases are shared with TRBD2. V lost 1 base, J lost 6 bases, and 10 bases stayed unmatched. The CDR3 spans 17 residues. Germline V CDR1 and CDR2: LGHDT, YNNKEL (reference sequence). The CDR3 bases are TGTGCCAGCAGCCAAGTGCTTGAACTAGCGGGGCTCGATACGCAGTATTTT. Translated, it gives CASSQVLELAGLDTQYF.

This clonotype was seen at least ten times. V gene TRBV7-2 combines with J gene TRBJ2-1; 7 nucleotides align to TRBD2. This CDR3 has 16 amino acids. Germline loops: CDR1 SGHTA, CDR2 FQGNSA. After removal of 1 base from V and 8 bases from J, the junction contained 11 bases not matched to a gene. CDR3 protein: CASSLVLQRGGYEQFF. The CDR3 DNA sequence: TGTGCCAGCAGCTTAGTTCTCCAGCGGGGTGGGTATGAGCAGTTCTTC.

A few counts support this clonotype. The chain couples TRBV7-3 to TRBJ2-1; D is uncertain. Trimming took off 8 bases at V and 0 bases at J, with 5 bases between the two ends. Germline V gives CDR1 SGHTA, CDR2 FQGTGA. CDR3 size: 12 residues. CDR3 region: CASGDSYNEQFF. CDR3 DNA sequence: TGTGCCAGCGGGGACTCCTACAATGAGCAGTTCTTC.

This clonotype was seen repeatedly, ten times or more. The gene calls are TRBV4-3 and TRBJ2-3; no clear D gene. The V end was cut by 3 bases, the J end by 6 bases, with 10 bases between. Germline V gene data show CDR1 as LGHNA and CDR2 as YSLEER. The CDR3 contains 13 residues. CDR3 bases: TGCGCCAGCAGCCAGTCCGTCAGGGATACGCAGTATTTT. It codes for CASSQSVRDTQYF.

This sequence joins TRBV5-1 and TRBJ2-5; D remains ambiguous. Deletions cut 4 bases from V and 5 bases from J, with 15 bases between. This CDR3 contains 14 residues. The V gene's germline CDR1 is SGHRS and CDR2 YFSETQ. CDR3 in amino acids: CASSHGDPGETQYF. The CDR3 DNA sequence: TGCGCCAGCAGCCATGGGGATCCCGGGGAGACCCAGTACTTC.

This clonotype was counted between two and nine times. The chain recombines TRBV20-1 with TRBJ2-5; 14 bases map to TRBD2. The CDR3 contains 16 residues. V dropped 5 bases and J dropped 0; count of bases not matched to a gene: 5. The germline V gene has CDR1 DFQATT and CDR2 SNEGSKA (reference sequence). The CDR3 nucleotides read TGCAGTGCTTCGACTAGCGGGGGGGCCAACCAAGAGACCCAGTACTTC. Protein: CSASTSGGANQETQYF.

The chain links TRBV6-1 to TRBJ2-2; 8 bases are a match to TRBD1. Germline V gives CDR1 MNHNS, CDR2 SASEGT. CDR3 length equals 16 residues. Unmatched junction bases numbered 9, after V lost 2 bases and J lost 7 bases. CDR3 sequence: CASSEPNRGFFGELFF. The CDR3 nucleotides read TGTGCCAGCAGTGAACCGAACAGGGGGTTTTTCGGGGAGCTGTTTTTT.

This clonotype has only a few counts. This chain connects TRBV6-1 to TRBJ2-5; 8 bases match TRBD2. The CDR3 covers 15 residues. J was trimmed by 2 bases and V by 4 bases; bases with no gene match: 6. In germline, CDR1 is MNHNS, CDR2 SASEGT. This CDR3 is CASSGSGGLQETQYF. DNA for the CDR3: TGTGCCAGCAGTGGGAGCGGGGGCCTGCAAGAGACCCAGTACTTC.

The CDR3 DNA sequence: TGCGCCAGCAGCTTCCAGGGGGAGACCCAGTACTTC. Translated, it gives CASSFQGETQYF. This chain joins TRBV5-1 and TRBJ2-5, with D possibly matching TRBD1 (6 bases). V was pared by 2 bases and J by 5 bases, with 7 bases between. This CDR3 contains 12 residues. CDR1 and CDR2 (germline): SGHRS, YFSETQ.

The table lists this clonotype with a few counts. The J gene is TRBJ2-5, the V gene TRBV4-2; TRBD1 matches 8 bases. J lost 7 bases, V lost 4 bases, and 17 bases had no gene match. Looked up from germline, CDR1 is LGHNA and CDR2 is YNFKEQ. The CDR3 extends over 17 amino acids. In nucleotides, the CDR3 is TGTGCCAGCAGCCCCCAGGAGCAGGGGGCAGTCCCAGGGACCCAGTACTTC. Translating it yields CASSPQEQGAVPGTQYF.

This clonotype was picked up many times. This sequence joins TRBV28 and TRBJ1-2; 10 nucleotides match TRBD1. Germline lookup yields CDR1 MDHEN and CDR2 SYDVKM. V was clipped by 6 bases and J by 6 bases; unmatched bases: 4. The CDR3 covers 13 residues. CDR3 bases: TGTGCCAGCAGGCAGACAGGGGGCCATGGCTACACCTTC. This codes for CASRQTGGHGYTF.

CDR3 sequence (DNA): TGTGCCAGCAGCTTAGTGGGAGCGTACAATGAGCAGTTCTTC. Translated: CASSLVGAYNEQFF. The chain couples TRBV7-2 to TRBJ2-1; possible D gene TRBD2, 5 bases. The germline CDR1 and CDR2 sequences are SGHTA and FQGNSA. V lost 1 base to trimming and J lost 4 bases, with 8 bases between them. This CDR3 has 14 amino acids.

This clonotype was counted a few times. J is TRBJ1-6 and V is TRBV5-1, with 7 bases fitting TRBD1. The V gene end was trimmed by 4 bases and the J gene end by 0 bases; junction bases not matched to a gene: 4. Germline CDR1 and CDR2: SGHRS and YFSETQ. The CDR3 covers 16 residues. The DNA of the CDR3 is TGCGCCAGCAGCCAGGGACAGAGCTCCTATAATTCACCCCTCCACTTT. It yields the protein CASSQGQSSYNSPLHF.

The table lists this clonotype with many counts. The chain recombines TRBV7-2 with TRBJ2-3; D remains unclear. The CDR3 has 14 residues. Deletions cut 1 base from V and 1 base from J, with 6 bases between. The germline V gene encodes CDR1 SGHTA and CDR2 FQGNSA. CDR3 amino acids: CASSLGAGTDTQYF. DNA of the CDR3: TGTGCCAGCAGCTTAGGGGCGGGCACAGATACGCAGTATTTT.

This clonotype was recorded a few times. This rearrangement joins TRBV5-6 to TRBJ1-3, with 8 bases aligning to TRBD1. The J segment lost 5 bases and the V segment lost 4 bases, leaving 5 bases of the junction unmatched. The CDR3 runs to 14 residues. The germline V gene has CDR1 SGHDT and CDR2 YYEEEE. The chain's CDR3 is CASSVGQVRNTIYF. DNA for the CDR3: TGTGCCAGCAGCGTGGGACAGGTGAGAAACACCATATATTTT.

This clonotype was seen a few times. In DNA, the CDR3 is TGTGCCAGCAGCCAAACCTTAAGTACTAACTATGGCTACACCTTC. Amino acids: CASSQTLSTNYGYTF. V gene TRBV7-2 combines with J gene TRBJ1-2; D call uncertain. From germline, CDR1 is SGHTA and CDR2 FQGNSA. The ends were cut back, 5 bases at V and 0 bases at J, with 13 bases in the middle. CDR3 length: 15 residues.

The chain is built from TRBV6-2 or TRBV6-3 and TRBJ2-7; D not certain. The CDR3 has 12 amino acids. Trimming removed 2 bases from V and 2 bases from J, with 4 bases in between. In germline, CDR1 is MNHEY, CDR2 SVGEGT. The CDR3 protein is CASSYAPYEQYF. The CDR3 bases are TGTGCCAGCAGTTACGCCCCCTACGAGCAGTACTTC.

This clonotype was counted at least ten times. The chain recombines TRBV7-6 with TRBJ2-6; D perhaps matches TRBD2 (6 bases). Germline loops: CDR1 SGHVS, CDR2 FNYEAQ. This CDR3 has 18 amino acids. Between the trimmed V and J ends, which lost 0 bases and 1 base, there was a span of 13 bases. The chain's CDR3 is CASSLAGGITSGANVLTF. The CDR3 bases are TGTGCCAGCAGCTTAGCAGGCGGGATTACATCTGGGGCCAACGTCCTGACTTTC.

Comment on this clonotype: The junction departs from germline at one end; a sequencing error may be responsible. The CDR3 is CSSSLQGYTEAFF. The CDR3 bases are TGCTCCAGCAGCTTGCAGGGGTACACTGAAGCTTTCTTT. The chain joins TRBV5-1 to TRBJ1-1; D might be TRBD1 (6 bases). This CDR3 comprises 13 residues. The V gene's germline CDR1 is SGHRS and CDR2 YFSETQ.